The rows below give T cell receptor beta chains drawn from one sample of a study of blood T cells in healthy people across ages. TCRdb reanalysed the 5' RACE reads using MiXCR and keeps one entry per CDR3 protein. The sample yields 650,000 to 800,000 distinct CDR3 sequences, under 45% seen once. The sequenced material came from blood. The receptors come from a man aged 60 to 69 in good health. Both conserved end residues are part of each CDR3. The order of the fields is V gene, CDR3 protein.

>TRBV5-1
CASSLGDNTGELFF
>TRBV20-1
CSAPKTGVCQQYF
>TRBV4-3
CASSNGQGPYEQYF
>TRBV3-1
CASSQDGRCGYTF
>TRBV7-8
CASSLKGAGHSNQPQHF
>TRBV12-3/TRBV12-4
CASSREQNTEAFF
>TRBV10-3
CAISEEGQAATNEKLFF
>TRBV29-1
CSVEVGLQSYEQYF
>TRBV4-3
CASSRRRRQSSTDTQYF
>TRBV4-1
CASSQDLRGAFPYTQYF
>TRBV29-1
CSVGFAYEQYF
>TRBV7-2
CASSLGGRGYTEAFF
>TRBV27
CASRRSPMETQYF
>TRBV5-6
CASSSGLGANIQYF
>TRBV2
CASTESAISNQPQHF
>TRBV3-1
CASSPLGPREQYF
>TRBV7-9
CASSLEDSSFFYEQYF
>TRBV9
CASSVAIDLSEHYGYTF
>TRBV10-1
CASSRGDPGMTEAFF
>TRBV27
CASSLGTGALLEQYF
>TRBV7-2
CASSLVLGVGTEAFF
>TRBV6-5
CASSLVGGGYNEQYF
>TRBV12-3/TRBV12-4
CASADSASYNEQFF
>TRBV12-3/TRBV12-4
CTSSYRGGGSPLHF
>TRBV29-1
CSAGGGINEQFF
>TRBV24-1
CATSEQGGSYNEQFF
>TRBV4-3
CASSQGIKSSYNEQYF
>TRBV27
CASSSAGADYYGYTF